This TCR beta chain came from a study of blood T cell repertoires in COVID-19. Study-level information: T cells, B-cell-depleted T cells, or PBMCs provided the cDNA or gDNA that served as material.

Original handling: Nucleated cell number was recorded as an estimate derived from reference gene primer amplification. Generated by immunoSEQ multiplex PCR, the TCRdb table keeps only in-frame clones and is missing some. D and trimming come from the DNA, and the V and J calls and clone size come from that table. In the table there are fewer than 200,000 clones, around four fifths of which are singletons. The cohort comprised adults aged roughly 18 to 95 years residing in about two dozen US areas. Cohort 3 donors counted as recovered after two negative PCRs, clearance, or resolved symptoms. The CDR3 is 15 amino acids. Germline V CDR1 and CDR2: MGHRA, YSYEKL. Trimming at V came to 2 bases and at J to 3 bases, leaving 6 bases not matched to a gene.

The chain uses TRBV4-1 and TRBJ2-7; 8 nucleotides match TRBD1. This receptor was taken from a man aged 50-60 years who had recovered from COVID-19. Input material: PBMCs or T cells enriched from blood (not recorded which). This CDR3 reads CASSQTGTGLYEQYF. The DNA of the CDR3 is TGCGCCAGCAGCCAAACCGGGACAGGCCTCTACGAGCAGTACTTC.